The 9 T cell receptor beta chains below come from one sample, sequenced in a study of OX40 agonist ivuxolimab in advanced cancers. Some clones are missing from TCRdb's copy, which holds only in-frame ones; the method was immunoSEQ multiplex PCR. This repertoire shows tens of thousands of clones, around 84% found once; its top ten account for 1.5% to 2%. Sequences were derived from CD4+ or CD8+ T cells sorted from blood, sampled in a trial of the OX40 agonist ivuxolimab. These receptors were collected from an adult with an advanced solid tumor such as melanoma, head and neck, liver or kidney cancer.

This chain connects TRBV7-9 to TRBJ2-7; D is undetermined. The CDR3 is 15 residues long. The V gene lost 1 base and the J gene lost 0 bases, with 10 bases spanning the gap. Germline CDR1 reads SEHNR; CDR2 reads FQNEAQ (reference sequence). CDR3 in DNA: TGTGCCAGCAGCTTAGGCACCCCGAGCTCCTACGAGCAGTACTTC. Amino acid sequence: CASSLGTPSSYEQYF.

This clone came up a few times. The chain has TRBV7-9 and TRBJ1-2, with a possible D match to TRBD1 (5 bases). The CDR3 is 12 residues long. V was pared by 5 bases and J by 4 bases, with 8 bases between. The V gene's germline CDR1 is SEHNR and CDR2 FQNEAQ (reference sequence). The CDR3 sequence is CASSRDLYGYTF. CDR3 sequence (DNA): TGTGCCAGCAGCCGGGACCTCTATGGCTACACCTTC.

J is TRBJ1-1 and V is TRBV4-1; D is unresolved. The V gene lost 1 base and the J gene lost 0 bases, with 12 bases spanning the gap. CDR1 and CDR2 from the germline V gene are MGHRA and YSYEKL. The CDR3 consists of 16 residues. For the CDR3, the DNA is TGCGCCAGCAGCCAAGCGGGTCGGTTTATGAACACTGAAGCTTTCTTT. Encoded protein: CASSQAGRFMNTEAFF.

This chain uses TRBV2 with TRBJ2-5; the D call may be TRBD1 or TRBD2 (5 bases each). The V gene lost 8 bases and the J gene lost 1 base, with 14 bases spanning the gap. CDR1 and CDR2 from the germline V gene are SNHLY and FYNNEI. The CDR3 length is 14 residues. CDR3 in DNA: TGTGCCAGCCAACCGGGGACGGCCCAAGAGACCCAGTACTTC. Amino acid sequence: CASQPGTAQETQYF.

The CDR3 DNA is TGTGCCAGCAGCGCTACAGGGGGCGGTCAGCCCCAGCATTTT. Its protein is CASSATGGGQPQHF. The chain carries TRBV4-2 and TRBJ1-5; 9 bases match TRBD1. Germline assignment: CDR1 LGHNA and CDR2 YNFKEQ. The CDR3 runs to 14 residues. Trimming removed 5 bases from V and 6 bases from J; junction bases left unmatched: 5.

This rearrangement joins TRBV2 to TRBJ2-4, with D perhaps being TRBD1 or TRBD2 (6 bases each). Germline V CDR1 and CDR2: SNHLY, FYNNEI. The CDR3 spans 14 residues. Trimming took off 1 base at V and 6 bases at J, with 10 bases between the two ends. As DNA, the CDR3 is TGTGCCAGCAGTGAAGATGGGGGGCCAAACATTCAGTACTTC. Translation gives CASSEDGGPNIQYF. The entire variable domain, with the rest obtained from reference TRBV2 and TRBJ2-4, is as follows: EPEVTQTPSHQVTQMGQEVILRCVPISNHLYFYWYRQILGQKVEFLVSFYNNEISEKSEIFDDQFSVERPDGSNFTLKIRSTKLEDSAMYFCASSEDGGPNIQYFGAGTRLSVL.

This clone was observed a few times. The chain carries TRBV7-2 and TRBJ2-7; no definite D call. The CDR3 is 12 residues long. V was cut by 1 base and J by 6 bases, with 7 bases left in between. Per the germline V gene, CDR1 is SGHTA and CDR2 is FQGNSA. The CDR3 spells CASSLGQLEQYF. CDR3 bases: TGTGCCAGCAGCTTAGGACAACTCGAGCAGTACTTC.

The V call is TRBV6-5, the J call TRBJ2-1, with 9 bases matching TRBD1. Losses at the gene ends were 6 bases for V and 6 bases for J; bases not matched to a gene: 9. The length of the CDR3 is 15 residues. Per germline, CDR1 MNHEY and CDR2 SVGAGI. CDR3 sequence reads: CASSRWDREVNEQFF. CDR3 sequence (DNA): TGTGCCAGCAGCCGGTGGGACAGGGAGGTCAATGAGCAGTTCTTC.

This chain connects TRBV7-9 to TRBJ1-1; D possibly corresponds to TRBD1 (5 bases). V was clipped by 0 bases and J by 6 bases, with 14 bases between them. Germline V gene sequence: CDR1 SEHNR, CDR2 FQNEAQ (reference sequence). The CDR3 runs 15 residues. The CDR3 DNA follows: TGTGCCAGCAGCTTAGCGGGGGTAGGGCGGGCTGAAGCTTTCTTT. It is translated as CASSLAGVGRAEAFF.